A selection of T cell receptor beta chains follows, all from one sample in a study of STAT3 mutations in large granular lymphocyte leukemia. Sequencing used immunoSEQ multiplex PCR; TCRdb keeps in-frame clones, though not all of them. The sample yields 1,400 or so clones, roughly two thirds seen once. Sequencing used peripheral blood mononuclear cells. These receptor sequences come from a woman between 65 and 79 years old with T-cell large granular lymphocyte leukemia. Some clones in this sample may be carry-over from other donors' samples. Both conserved end residues are part of each CDR3. D genes are given only for firm matches. A row's size may be missing; if present it is once, few, many or a size class.

d_call	clone_size	v_call	j_call	cdr3_aa	cdr3_nt
TRBD1	.	TRBV19	TRBJ2-3	CASSFRTGVGSGTQYF	TGTGCCAGTAGTTTCAGGACAGGGGTCGGTAGTGGTACGCAGTATTTT
.	.	TRBV4-3	TRBJ2-1	CASSPAASGLGARFF	TGCGCCAGCAGCCCGGCGGCTAGCGGCCTGGGGGCGCGGTTCTTC
TRBD2	.	TRBV19	TRBJ2-3	CASSGQLAGFTDTQYF	TGTGCCAGTAGTGGGCAACTAGCGGGGTTCACAGATACGCAGTATTTT
TRBD2	.	TRBV10-3	TRBJ2-1	CAIRSGLFNEQFF	TGTGCCATCAGATCGGGACTATTCAATGAGCAGTTCTTC
TRBD2	.	TRBV30	TRBJ2-5	CAWSRTSGGETQYF	TGTGCCTGGAGCAGGACTAGCGGGGGAGAGACCCAGTACTTC
.	.	TRBV6-6	TRBJ2-5	CASSLTGIQETQYF	TGTGCCAGCAGTCTCACCGGCATCCAAGAGACCCAGTACTTC
.	.	TRBV7-2	TRBJ2-5	CASSLDREKTQYF	TGTGCCAGCAGCTTAGACAGGGAAAAGACCCAGTACTTC
.	few	TRBV30	TRBJ2-7	CAWGPRFNEQYF	TGTGCCTGGGGGCCAAGGTTCAACGAGCAGTACTTC
.	.	TRBV5-1	TRBJ1-3	CASSLDSGLGNTIYF	TGCGCCAGCAGCTTGGACAGTGGGCTCGGCAACACCATATATTTT
TRBD2	.	TRBV7-9	TRBJ2-1	CASRQGLAGVRQFF	TGTGCCAGCCGCCAGGGACTAGCGGGGGTTCGGCAGTTCTTC